A single TCR beta chain is shown here with its context. With V trimmed by 3 bases and J by 6 bases, 6 bases remained unmatched. CDR3 size: 15 residues. Germline V gene lookup returns CDR1 LGHDT and CDR2 YNNKEL (reference sequence). In the original workflow: Amplification with reference gene primers provided the estimates of nucleated cell counts. Clones were sequenced by immunoSEQ multiplex PCR, and TCRdb holds only the in-frame ones, with some missing. For V, J and clone size, that table is used; D and trimming come from the DNA. The sample includes 180,000 or so clones, roughly 80% of them seen just once. This record belongs to a study of blood T cell repertoires in COVID-19. About the research overall: Collection of acute and convalescent COVID-19 samples took place in the United States, Italy and Spain.

Sequencing input: peripheral blood. V and J are TRBV3-1 (or the pseudogene TRBV3-2) and TRBJ2-1; 9 positions match TRBD1. The receptor comes from a woman aged 35 to 49 with COVID-19, enrolled during active disease. The CDR3 region is CASSHLGQGVNEQFF. CDR3 bases: TGTGCCAGCAGCCACCTGGGACAGGGAGTCAATGAGCAGTTCTTC.